This passage covers 17 T cell receptor beta chains from one sample sequenced in a study of type 1 regulatory T cells (dated by TCRdb to about 2021). No antigen is known for these receptors. Sequenced on an Illumina MiSeq. TCRdb ran its own pipeline on the public reads, namely fastp trimming at Q25 and MiXCR clone calling, and kept in-frame beta chains. Identical CDR3 proteins give one entry, which carries the most common genes and DNA. For this sample the table gives about 42,000 distinct CDR3 sequences, of which less than 15% were detected only once. Around 8% of the sample is taken by the ten largest. Material: cultured non-Tr1 T cells, either the whole culture or a sorted T cell fraction (not recorded which). Per the publication, the cell subset or site label means: non-Tr1 population from the T-allo10 product. Receptor source: a human donor in good health.

This clonotype was seen at least ten times. V usage is TRBV18 and J usage is TRBJ2-5; maybe TRBD1 (5 bases). There are 14 residues in the CDR3. Germline CDR1 and CDR2: KGHSH and LQKENI. Trimming removed 0 bases from V and 5 bases from J, with 10 bases in between. The CDR3 DNA is TGTGCCAGCTCACCACCTAGGGGCATCGAGACCCAGTACTTC. Its protein is CASSPPRGIETQYF.

This clonotype has a count of ten or more. The chain links TRBV20-1 to TRBJ1-5, with D maybe TRBD1 (5 bases). Germline V gene lookup returns CDR1 DFQATT and CDR2 SNEGSKA (reference sequence). CDR3 length: 13 residues. The germline V and J ends were trimmed by 5 bases and 7 bases, with 15 bases remaining between them. CDR3 sequence: CSAARESIQPQHF. CDR3 in DNA: TGCAGTGCTGCCAGGGAGTCAATACAGCCCCAGCATTTT.

This chain joins TRBV20-1 and TRBJ2-7; 8 bases are shared with TRBD1. J was trimmed by 3 bases and V by 4 bases; bases with no gene match: 8. The germline V gene encodes CDR1 DFQATT and CDR2 SNEGSKA (reference sequence). The CDR3 has 14 residues. In nucleotides, the CDR3 is TGCAGTGCTAAGCCGGGACAGGTCCTCTACGAGCAGTACTTC. It translates to CSAKPGQVLYEQYF.

This clonotype was recorded many times. The rearrangement joins TRBV20-1 to TRBJ2-7; D not resolved. Per the germline V gene, CDR1 is DFQATT and CDR2 is SNEGSKA (reference sequence). V lost 1 base and J lost 5, with 9 bases in between. The CDR3 totals 12 residues. The CDR3: CSARGAVDEQYF. In DNA, the CDR3 is TGCAGTGCTAGAGGGGCGGTGGACGAGCAGTACTTC.

At least ten counts were recorded for this clonotype. The chain recombines TRBV4-1 with TRBJ1-2; D not resolved. Germline V lookup: CDR1 MGHRA, CDR2 YSYEKL. V lost 0 bases, J lost 11 bases, and 7 bases lay in between. The CDR3 contains 11 residues. The CDR3 spells CASSQDYSYTF. The CDR3 nucleotides read TGCGCCAGCAGCCAAGATTACAGTTACACCTTC.

As for this clonotype: At one end, the junction sequence differs from germline, possibly due to a read error. This chain joins TRBV7-9 and TRBJ2-2; a possible D gene is TRBD2 (6 bases). Germline-derived CDR1 and CDR2 are SEHNR and FQNEAQ (reference sequence). This CDR3 contains 15 residues. The CDR3 sequence: CASSLQGGITGEPFF. The CDR3 DNA follows: TGTGCCAGCAGCTTGCAAGGCGGGATCACCGGGGAGCCGTTTTTT.

This clonotype was detected ten times or more. The V gene is TRBV20-1, the J gene TRBJ1-5; a possible D gene is TRBD1 (5 bases). V was clipped by 3 bases and J by 7 bases, with 13 bases between them. Germline loops: CDR1 DFQATT, CDR2 SNEGSKA (reference sequence). The CDR3 is made up of 13 amino acids. The CDR3, as DNA: TGCAGTGCTAGTCGGCAGGGTGGCCAGCCCCAGCATTTT. Its protein is CSASRQGGQPQHF.

A few counts support this clonotype. The V gene is TRBV7-6, the J gene TRBJ2-7; D call uncertain. The V gene's germline CDR1 is SGHVS and CDR2 FNYEAQ. Trimming took 3 bases from V and 6 from J, leaving 12 bases between them. CDR3 size: 13 residues. This chain's CDR3 is CASSLTHTREQYF. The CDR3 DNA is TGTGCCAGCAGCTTGACGCATACCCGCGAGCAGTACTTC. The full variable domain, rest sourced from reference TRBV7-6 and TRBJ2-7, is GAGVSQSPRYKVTKRGQDVALRCDPISGHVSLYWYRQALGQGPEFLTYFNYEAQQDKSGLPNDRFSAERPEGSISTLTIQRTEQRDSAMYRCASSLTHTREQYFGPGTRLTVT.

The chain links TRBV6-5 to TRBJ2-7; 9 bases align to TRBD2. The J segment lost 5 bases and the V segment lost 0 bases, leaving 5 bases of the junction unmatched. Germline CDR1 MNHEY, CDR2 SVGAGI. There are 15 residues in the CDR3. Here the CDR3 reads CASSYSRTSVDEQYF. The CDR3 DNA reads as TGTGCCAGCAGTTACTCTCGGACTAGCGTTGACGAGCAGTACTTC.

This clonotype was found many times. The genes are TRBV28 and TRBJ1-5, with 7 bases matching TRBD1. The CDR3 length is 14 residues. Germline values: CDR1 MDHEN, CDR2 SYDVKM. The ends lost 7 bases at V and 7 bases at J; junction bases unmatched: 10. The CDR3 sequence: CASNPRGLRQPQHF. In nucleotides, the CDR3 is TGTGCCAGCAACCCCAGGGGGTTGAGACAGCCCCAGCATTTT.

The chain employs TRBV9 and TRBJ2-1, with D perhaps TRBD1 (5 bases). Germline CDR1 reads SGDLS; CDR2 reads YYNGEE. The CDR3 consists of 15 residues. The V gene lost 4 bases and the J gene lost 6 bases, with 17 bases spanning the gap. The CDR3 spells CASSPPVGTGNEQFF. The CDR3 DNA reads as TGTGCCAGCAGCCCCCCGGTTGGTACAGGCAATGAGCAGTTCTTC.

A remark on this clonotype: A much more abundant neighbour one base away suggests this may be a read error. V and J are TRBV2 and TRBJ1-1; a weak D match, TRBD1 (6 bases). Germline CDR1 reads SNHLY; CDR2 reads FYNNEI. This CDR3 comprises 14 residues. CDR3 sequence reads: CTSSELGTRAEAFF. DNA for the CDR3: TGTACCAGCAGTGAGTTGGGGACACGGGCTGAAGCTTTCTTT.

This clonotype was seen repeatedly, ten times or more. This chain joins TRBV11-2 and TRBJ2-1, with D maybe TRBD1 (6 bases). Germline CDR1 is SGHAT and CDR2 is FQNNGV. V lost 2 bases and J lost 7, with 6 bases in between. CDR3 length: 12 amino acids. The CDR3 DNA is TGTGCCAGCAGCTTACAGGGGAATGAGCAGTTCTTC. Its protein product is CASSLQGNEQFF.

The rearrangement links TRBV18 to TRBJ2-7; D gene unclear. This CDR3 has 13 amino acids. The V end lost 2 bases, the J end lost 6 bases, and 11 bases lay between the germline ends. Germline V gives CDR1 KGHSH, CDR2 LQKENI. CDR3 DNA: TGTGCCAGCTCACCATCGATAGATCGCGAGCAGTACTTC. Protein product: CASSPSIDREQYF.

This rearrangement joins TRBV5-5 to TRBJ2-3, with TRBD2 matching over 7 bases. CDR1 is SGHKS, CDR2 YYEKEE, per germline (reference sequence). The length of the CDR3 is 15 residues. V shed 4 bases and J 0 bases; nucleotides not matched to a gene: 5. CDR3 in amino acids: CASSRGLPSTDTQYF. Here the CDR3 DNA reads TGTGCCAGCAGCCGGGGACTACCTAGCACAGATACGCAGTATTTT.

In this sample, this clonotype turned up a few times. The chain uses TRBV20-1 and TRBJ1-1; 7 bases fit TRBD1. V was pared by 5 bases and J by 1 base, with 4 bases of the junction left unmatched. The CDR3 is 13 residues long. Looked up from germline, CDR1 is DFQATT and CDR2 is SNEGSKA (reference sequence). The CDR3 spells CSAARTGNTEAFF. The DNA for the CDR3 is TGCAGTGCTGCTAGGACAGGGAACACTGAAGCTTTCTTT.

This clonotype was detected a few times. The V and J genes are TRBV18 and TRBJ2-5; a possible D gene is TRBD1 (7 bases). From germline, CDR1 is KGHSH and CDR2 LQKENI. CDR3 size: 15 residues. Trimming took off 6 bases at V and 1 base at J, with 15 bases between the two ends. The CDR3 coding sequence is TGTGCCAGCTCGCGGGGACAGCTAAGCCAAGAGACCCAGTACTTC. Translation: CASSRGQLSQETQYF.